This T cell receptor beta chain was profiled in a study of spatial heterogeneity in lung cancer. CDR1 is DFQATT and CDR2 is SNEGSKA in the germline V gene (reference sequence). Trimming at V came to 5 bases and at J to 7 bases, leaving 7 bases not matched to a gene. CDR3 size: 13 residues. All TCR cDNA molecules were individually tagged with a unique molecular identifier. MiXCR, applied by TCRdb to the 5' RACE reads, yields one record per CDR3 protein. The sample has 2,500 to 3,500 distinct CDR3 sequences, roughly 5% seen once. This sample's time point: sample taken at primary tumor resection. The donors, 60 to 80 patients with untreated early-stage non-small cell lung cancer, provided the samples. Without sorting, whole RNA was sequenced from tumor, nontumor lung or frozen PBMC. This clonotype is medium-sized by share.

V usage is TRBV20-1 and J usage is TRBJ2-7, with TRBD1 matching over 11 bases. The sequence came from a male donor with early-stage non-small cell lung cancer. The sequencing here drew on normal lung tissue next to the tumor, taken at surgery. The CDR3 nucleotides are TGCAGTGCTCTCGGACAGGGGGCTAGTGAGCAGTACTTC. Protein sequence: CSALGQGASEQYF.